This T cell receptor (beta chain) was obtained from a study of T-cell reconstitution after alpha-beta-depleted transplantation in children. Unique molecular identifiers were incorporated when the TCRbeta library was constructed. TCRdb reanalysed the PCR reads using MiXCR and keeps one entry per CDR3 protein. The sample holds around 340,000 distinct CDR3 sequences, roughly 13% seen once. Trimming cost V 1 base and J 7 bases; bases outside gene matches: 5. From germline, CDR1 is MNHEY and CDR2 SVGEGT. The CDR3 spans 15 residues. This clonotype was picked up a small number of times. V usage is TRBV6-2 or TRBV6-3 and J usage is TRBJ2-1, with TRBD2 matching over 9 bases. The source was PBMCs, collected from the stem cell graft. The origin of this receptor is a human donor who donated a stem cell graft to a child with Fanconi anemia. For the CDR3, the DNA is TGTGCCAGCAGTTACTTGGCGGGGGGGTGGAATGAGCAGTTCTTC. It yields the protein CASSYLAGGWNEQFF.